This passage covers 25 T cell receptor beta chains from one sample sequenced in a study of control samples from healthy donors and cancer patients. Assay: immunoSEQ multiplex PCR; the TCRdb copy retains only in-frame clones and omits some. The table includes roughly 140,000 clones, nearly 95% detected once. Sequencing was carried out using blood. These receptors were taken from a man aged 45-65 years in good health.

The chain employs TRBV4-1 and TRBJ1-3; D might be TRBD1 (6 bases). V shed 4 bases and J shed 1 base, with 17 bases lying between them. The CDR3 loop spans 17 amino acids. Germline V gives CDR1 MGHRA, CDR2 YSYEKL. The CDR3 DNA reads TGCGCCAGCAGCCCCTGGGCAAGGGGGGGGTCTGGAAACACCATATATTTT. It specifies CASSPWARGGSGNTIYF.

The CDR3 DNA reads TGTGCCAGCAGCCAAGATTGGGGGGTCGGCTCCTACGAGCAGTACTTC. It yields the protein CASSQDWGVGSYEQYF. The genes are TRBV3-1 (or the pseudogene TRBV3-2) and TRBJ2-7; perhaps TRBD2 as D (6 bases). Germline V lookup: CDR1 LGHDT, CDR2 YNNKEL (reference sequence). The CDR3 has 16 residues. Trimming took off 0 bases at V and 0 bases at J, with 12 bases between the two ends.

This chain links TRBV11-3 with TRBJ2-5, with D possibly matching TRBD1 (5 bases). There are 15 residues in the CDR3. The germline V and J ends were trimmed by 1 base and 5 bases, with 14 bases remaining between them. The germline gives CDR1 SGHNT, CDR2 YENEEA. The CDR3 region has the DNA TGTGCCAGCAGCTTAGCCAGCCCTAAGGGGGAGACCCAGTACTTC. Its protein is CASSLASPKGETQYF.

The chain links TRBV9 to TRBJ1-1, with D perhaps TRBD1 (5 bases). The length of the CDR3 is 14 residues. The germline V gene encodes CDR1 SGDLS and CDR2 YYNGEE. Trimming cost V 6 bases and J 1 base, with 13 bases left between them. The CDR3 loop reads CASTRGPANTEAFF. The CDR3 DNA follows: TGTGCCAGCACCCGGGGACCGGCGAACACTGAAGCTTTCTTT.

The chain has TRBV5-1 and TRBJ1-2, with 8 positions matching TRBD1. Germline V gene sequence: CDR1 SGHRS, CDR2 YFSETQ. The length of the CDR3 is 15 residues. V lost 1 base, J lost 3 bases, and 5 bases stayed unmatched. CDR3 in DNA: TGCGCCAGCAGCTTGACCTCAGGGGGCTACTATGGCTACACCTTC. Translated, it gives CASSLTSGGYYGYTF.

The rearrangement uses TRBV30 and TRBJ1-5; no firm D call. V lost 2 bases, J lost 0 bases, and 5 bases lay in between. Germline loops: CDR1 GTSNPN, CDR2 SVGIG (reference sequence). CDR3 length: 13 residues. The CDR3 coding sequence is TGTGCCTGGAGTCCCCTTAGCAATCAGCCCCAGCATTTT. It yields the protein CAWSPLSNQPQHF. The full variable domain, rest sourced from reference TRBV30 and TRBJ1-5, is SQTIHQWPATLVQPVGSPLSLECTVEGTSNPNLYWYRQAAGRGLQLLFYSVGIGQISSEVPQNLSASRPQDRQFILSSKKLLLSDSGFYLCAWSPLSNQPQHFGDGTRLSIL.

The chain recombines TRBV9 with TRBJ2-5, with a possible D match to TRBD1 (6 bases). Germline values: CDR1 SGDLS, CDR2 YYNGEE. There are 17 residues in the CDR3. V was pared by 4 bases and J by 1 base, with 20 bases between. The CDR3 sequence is CASSRLFGRGSQETQYF. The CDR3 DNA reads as TGTGCCAGCAGCCGGCTATTCGGCAGGGGAAGCCAAGAGACCCAGTACTTC.

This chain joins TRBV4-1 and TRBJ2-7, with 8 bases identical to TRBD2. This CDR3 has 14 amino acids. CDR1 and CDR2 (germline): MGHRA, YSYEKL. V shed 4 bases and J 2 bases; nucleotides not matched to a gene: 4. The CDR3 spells CASSPIAGTYEQYF. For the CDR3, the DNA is TGCGCCAGCAGCCCGATAGCGGGAACCTACGAGCAGTACTTC.

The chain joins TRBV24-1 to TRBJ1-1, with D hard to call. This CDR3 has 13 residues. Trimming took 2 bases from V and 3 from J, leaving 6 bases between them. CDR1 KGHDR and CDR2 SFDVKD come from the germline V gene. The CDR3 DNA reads TGTGCCACCAGTGATTGGACGGACACTGAAGCTTTCTTT. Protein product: CATSDWTDTEAFF.

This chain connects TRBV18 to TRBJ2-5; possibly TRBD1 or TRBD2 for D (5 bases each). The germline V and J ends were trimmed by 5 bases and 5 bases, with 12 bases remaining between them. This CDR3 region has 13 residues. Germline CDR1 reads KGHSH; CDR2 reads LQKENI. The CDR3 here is CASSADWGETQYF. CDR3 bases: TGTGCCAGCTCAGCGGATTGGGGGGAGACCCAGTACTTC.

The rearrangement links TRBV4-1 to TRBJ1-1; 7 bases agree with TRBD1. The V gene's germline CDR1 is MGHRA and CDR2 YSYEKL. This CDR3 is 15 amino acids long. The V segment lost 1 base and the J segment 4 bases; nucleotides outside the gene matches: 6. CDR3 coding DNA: TGCGCCAGCAGCCAAGGACAGGGAGGGCTCACTGAAGCTTTCTTT. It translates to CASSQGQGGLTEAFF.

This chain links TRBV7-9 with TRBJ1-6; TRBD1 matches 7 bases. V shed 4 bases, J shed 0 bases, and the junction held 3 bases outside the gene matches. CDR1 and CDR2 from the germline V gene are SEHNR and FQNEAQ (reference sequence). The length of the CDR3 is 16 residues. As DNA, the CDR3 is TGTGCCAGCAGCTCCCGGGACAGCTCCTATAATTCACCCCTCCACTTT. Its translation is CASSSRDSSYNSPLHF.

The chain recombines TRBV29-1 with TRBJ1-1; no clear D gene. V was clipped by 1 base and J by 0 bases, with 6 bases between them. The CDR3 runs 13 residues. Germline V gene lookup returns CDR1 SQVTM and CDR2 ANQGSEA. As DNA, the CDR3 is TGCAGCGTTGAAGCCGACATGAACACTGAAGCTTTCTTT. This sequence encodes CSVEADMNTEAFF. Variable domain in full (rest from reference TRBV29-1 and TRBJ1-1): SAVISQKPSRDICQRGTSLTIQCQVDSQVTMMFWYRQQPGQSLTLIATANQGSEATYESGFVIDKFPISRPNLTFSTLTVSNMSPEDSSIYLCSVEADMNTEAFFGQGTRLTVV.

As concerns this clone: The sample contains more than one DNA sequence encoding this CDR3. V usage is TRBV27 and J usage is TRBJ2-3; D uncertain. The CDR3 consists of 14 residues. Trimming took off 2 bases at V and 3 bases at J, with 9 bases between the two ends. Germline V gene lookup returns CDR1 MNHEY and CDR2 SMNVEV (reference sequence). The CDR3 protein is CASSLGPGTDTQYF. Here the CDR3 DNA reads TGTGCCAGCAGTTTAGGTCCCGGAACAGATACGCAGTATTTT.

This chain's CDR3 is CASTGWLAGVGEQYF. Written as DNA, the CDR3 is TGTGCCAGCACCGGGTGGCTAGCGGGAGTGGGAGAGCAGTACTTC. The chain links TRBV2 to TRBJ2-7, with 10 positions matching TRBD2. The CDR3 contains 15 residues. After removal of 7 bases from V and 7 bases from J, the junction contained 13 bases not matched to a gene. CDR1 is SNHLY, CDR2 FYNNEI, per germline.

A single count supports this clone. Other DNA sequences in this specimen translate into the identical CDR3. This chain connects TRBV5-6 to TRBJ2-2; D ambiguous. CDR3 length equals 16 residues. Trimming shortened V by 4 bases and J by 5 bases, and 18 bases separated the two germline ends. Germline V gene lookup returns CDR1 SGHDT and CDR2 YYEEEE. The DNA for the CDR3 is TGTGCCAGCAGCCCACAGCCGAGTTTGAGAACCGGGGAGCTGTTTTTT. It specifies CASSPQPSLRTGELFF.

CDR3 residues: CASSLESRGVEQFF. The CDR3 DNA follows: TGCGCCAGCAGCTTGGAATCTCGGGGTGTTGAGCAGTTCTTC. The rearrangement links TRBV5-1 to TRBJ2-1, with D possibly matching TRBD2 (5 bases). The CDR3 totals 14 residues. Germline V gene lookup returns CDR1 SGHRS and CDR2 YFSETQ. V lost 0 bases and J 9 bases, leaving 13 bases between the germline ends.

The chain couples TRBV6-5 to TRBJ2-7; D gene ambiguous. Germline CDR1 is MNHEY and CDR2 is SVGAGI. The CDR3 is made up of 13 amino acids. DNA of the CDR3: TGTGCGACCGACCCAGCAGCTACCTACGAGCAGTACTTC. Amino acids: CATDPAATYEQYF.

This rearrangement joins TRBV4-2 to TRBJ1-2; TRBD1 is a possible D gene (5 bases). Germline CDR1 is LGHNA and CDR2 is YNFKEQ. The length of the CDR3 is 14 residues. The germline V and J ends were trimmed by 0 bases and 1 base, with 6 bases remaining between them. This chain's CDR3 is CASSQDRGNYGYTF. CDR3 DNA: TGTGCCAGCAGCCAAGATAGGGGTAACTATGGCTACACCTTC.

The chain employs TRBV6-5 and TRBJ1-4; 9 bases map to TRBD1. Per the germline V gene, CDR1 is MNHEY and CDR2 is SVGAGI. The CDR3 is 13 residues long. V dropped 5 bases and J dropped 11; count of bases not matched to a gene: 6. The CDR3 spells CASSTGQGIKLFF. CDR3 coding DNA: TGTGCCAGCAGTACTGGACAGGGGATTAAACTGTTTTTT.

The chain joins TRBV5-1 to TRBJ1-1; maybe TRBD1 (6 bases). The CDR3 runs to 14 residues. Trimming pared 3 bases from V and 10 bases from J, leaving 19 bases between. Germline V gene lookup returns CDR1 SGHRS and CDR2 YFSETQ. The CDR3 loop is CASSSPQGRGGAFF. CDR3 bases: TGCGCCAGCAGCTCCCCCCAGGGGAGAGGGGGAGCTTTCTTT.

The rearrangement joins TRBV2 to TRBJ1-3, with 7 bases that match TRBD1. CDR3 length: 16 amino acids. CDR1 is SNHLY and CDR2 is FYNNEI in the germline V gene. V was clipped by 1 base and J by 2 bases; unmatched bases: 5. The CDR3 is CASSEGATGTGNTIYF. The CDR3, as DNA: TGTGCCAGCAGTGAAGGCGCGACAGGGACTGGAAACACCATATATTTT.

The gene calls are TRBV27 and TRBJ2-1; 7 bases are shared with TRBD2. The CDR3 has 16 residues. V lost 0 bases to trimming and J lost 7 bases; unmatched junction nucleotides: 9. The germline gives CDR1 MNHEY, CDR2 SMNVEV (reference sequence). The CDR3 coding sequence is TGTGCCAGCAGTTTATCGGCTAGCGGCGTAAGGAATGAGCAGTTCTTC. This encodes CASSLSASGVRNEQFF.

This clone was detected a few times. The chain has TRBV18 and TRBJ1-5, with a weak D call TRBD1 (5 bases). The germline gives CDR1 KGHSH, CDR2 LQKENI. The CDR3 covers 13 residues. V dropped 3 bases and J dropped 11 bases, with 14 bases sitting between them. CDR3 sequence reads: CASSPSGPGAQHF. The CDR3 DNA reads TGTGCCAGCTCACCTTCGGGGCCCGGGGCCCAGCATTTT.

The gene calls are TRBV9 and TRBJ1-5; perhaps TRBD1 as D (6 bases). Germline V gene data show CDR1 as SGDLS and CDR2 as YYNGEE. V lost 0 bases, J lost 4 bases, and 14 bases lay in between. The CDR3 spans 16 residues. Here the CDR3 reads CASSVGGGQGNQPQHF. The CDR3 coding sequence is TGTGCCAGCAGCGTAGGGGGTGGGCAGGGGAATCAGCCCCAGCATTTT.